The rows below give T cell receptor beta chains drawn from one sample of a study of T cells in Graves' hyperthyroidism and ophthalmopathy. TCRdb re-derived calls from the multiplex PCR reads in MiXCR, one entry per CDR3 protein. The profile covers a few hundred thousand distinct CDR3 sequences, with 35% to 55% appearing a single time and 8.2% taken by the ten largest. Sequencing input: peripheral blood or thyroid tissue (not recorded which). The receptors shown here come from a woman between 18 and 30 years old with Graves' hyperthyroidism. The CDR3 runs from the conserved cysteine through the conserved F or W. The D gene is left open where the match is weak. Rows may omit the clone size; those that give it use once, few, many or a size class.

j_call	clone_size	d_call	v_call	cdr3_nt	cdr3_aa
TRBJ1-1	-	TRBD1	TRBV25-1	TGTGCTAGCGTGCAGGGGGCTAAAACTGAAGCTTTCTTT	CASVQGAKTEAFF
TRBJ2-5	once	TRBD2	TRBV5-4	TGCGCCAGCAGCCAAAGGACTAGCGGGAAGGAGACCCAGTACTTC	CASSQRTSGKETQYF
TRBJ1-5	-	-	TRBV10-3	TGTGCCAGCAGAGCCGCTTACAGGGTTAGCAATCAGCCCCAGCATTTT	CASRAAYRVSNQPQHF
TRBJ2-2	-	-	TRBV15	TGTGCCACCAGCAGAGATTTAACAGTAACCCCGAACACCGGGGAGCTGTTTTTT	CATSRDLTVTPNTGELFF
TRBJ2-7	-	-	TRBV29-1	TGCAGCTTATTGGGAAGCTCCCACGAGCAGTACTTC	CSLLGSSHEQYF
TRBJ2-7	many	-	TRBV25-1	TGTGCCAGCAGTGAATGGGACAACTACGAGCAGTACTTC	CASSEWDNYEQYF
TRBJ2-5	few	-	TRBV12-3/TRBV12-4	TGTGCCAGCAGTGAGGACCAAGGGGTCCAGTACTTC	CASSEDQGVQYF
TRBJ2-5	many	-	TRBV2	TGTGCCAGCACCGGGGACACTAAGGGAGAGACCCAGTACTTC	CASTGDTKGETQYF
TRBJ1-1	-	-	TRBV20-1	TGCAGTGCTAGAGTATACAGGAACACTGAAGCTTTCTTT	CSARVYRNTEAFF
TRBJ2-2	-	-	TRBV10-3	TGTGCCATCAGTGACGAACTAGTGAAAGGCACCGGGGAGCTGTTTTTT	CAISDELVKGTGELFF
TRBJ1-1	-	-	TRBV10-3	TGTGCCATCACCAAAGCAGGGGCCTTGAACACTGAAGCTTTCTTT	CAITKAGALNTEAFF
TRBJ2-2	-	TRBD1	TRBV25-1	TGTGCCAGCAGTGAAGTCCCGGGACAGGGGAGTGACGGGGAGCTGTTTTTT	CASSEVPGQGSDGELFF
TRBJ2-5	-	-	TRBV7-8	TGTGCCAGCAGCTTAAATGGGTTTGAGACCCAGTACTTC	CASSLNGFETQYF
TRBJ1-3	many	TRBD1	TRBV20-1	TGCAGTGCTAGCCGACAGGGGGGAGGAAACACCATATATTTT	CSASRQGGGNTIYF
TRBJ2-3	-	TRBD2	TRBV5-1	TGCGCCAGCAGCTTCACAGCGGGAGAGTATACGCAGTATTTT	CASSFTAGEYTQYF
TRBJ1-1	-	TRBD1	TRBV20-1	TGCAGTGCTCCTAATAGGGGGCTGAACACTGAAGCTTTCTTT	CSAPNRGLNTEAFF
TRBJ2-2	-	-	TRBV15	TGTGCCACCAGCTTAAGACGGACCGCGAACACCGGGGAGCTGTTTTTT	CATSLRRTANTGELFF
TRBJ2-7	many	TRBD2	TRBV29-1	TGCAGCGCCCTAGCGGCAACCTACGAGCAGTACTTC	CSALAATYEQYF
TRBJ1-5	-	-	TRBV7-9	TGTGCCAGCAGCTTGGCAGGGGATAGCAATCAGCCCCAGCATTTT	CASSLAGDSNQPQHF
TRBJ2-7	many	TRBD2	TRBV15	TGTGCCACCAGCAGTAGCGGGGGCTCCTACGAGCAGTACTTC	CATSSSGGSYEQYF
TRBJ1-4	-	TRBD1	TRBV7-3	TGTGCCAGCAGCCTTGGACAGGGGATAGGAAAACTGTTTTTT	CASSLGQGIGKLFF
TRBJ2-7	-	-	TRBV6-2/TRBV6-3	TGTGCCATCAGTTACTCGTCCCGGGCGAGTTCCTACGAGCAGTACTTC	CAISYSSRASSYEQYF
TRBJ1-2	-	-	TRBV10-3	TGTGCCATCAGTGAGTCGGAAGTTGGCTACACCTTC	CAISESEVGYTF
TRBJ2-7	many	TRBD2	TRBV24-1	TGTGCCAGCAGTTGGACTAGCGGGAGTTACGAGCAGTACTTC	CASSWTSGSYEQYF
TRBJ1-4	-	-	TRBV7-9	-	CASSLDPLQLMKNCFF
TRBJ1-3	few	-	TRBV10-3	TGTGCCAGCAGTTTGGGGGGAGCCTCTGGAAACACCATATATTTT	CASSLGGASGNTIYF
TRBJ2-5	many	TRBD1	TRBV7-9	TGTGCCAGCAGCCCGACAGGGTCCAGAGAGACCCAGTACTTC	CASSPTGSRETQYF
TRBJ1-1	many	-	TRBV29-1	TGCAGCGTTGAAAAGGTGAACACTGAAGCTTTCTTT	CSVEKVNTEAFF
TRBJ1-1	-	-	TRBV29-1	TGCAGCCACCGAGGCGGCACTGAAGCTTTCTTT	CSHRGGTEAFF